Presented here are 25 T cell receptor beta chains from one specimen sequenced in a study of blood T cell repertoires in COVID-19. TCRdb's table, derived via immunoSEQ multiplex PCR, lists solely in-frame clones and lacks some. The table includes some 200,000 clones, less than 90% detected once. Material for sequencing was peripheral blood. These receptors all come from a woman aged 70-85 years with acute or convalescent COVID-19.

V and J are TRBV9 and TRBJ1-3, with D uncertain. Germline V gene data show CDR1 as SGDLS and CDR2 as YYNGEE. This CDR3 has 17 residues. The V gene lost 4 bases and the J gene lost 0 bases, with 17 bases spanning the gap. Here the CDR3 DNA reads TGTGCCAGCAGCCCCAGAGGTCGACCAAGCTCTGGAAACACCATATATTTT. Its protein product is CASSPRGRPSSGNTIYF.

This clone turned up a few times. The gene calls are TRBV7-2 and TRBJ2-7; 11 bases are shared with TRBD2. Germline V lookup: CDR1 SGHTA, CDR2 FQGNSA. This CDR3 spans 17 amino acids. The trim removed 4 bases at V and 3 bases at J, leaving 11 bases unmatched. In DNA form, the CDR3 reads TGTGCCAGCAGCTCCCGACTAGCGGGGCTTAGAGGCTACGAGCAGTACTTC. Amino acids: CASSSRLAGLRGYEQYF.

The chain has TRBV5-5 and TRBJ2-6; 7 nucleotides line up with TRBD1. The CDR3 length is 17 residues. The J segment lost 4 bases and the V segment lost 0 bases, leaving 7 bases of the junction unmatched. CDR1 is SGHKS and CDR2 is YYEKEE in the germline V gene (reference sequence). The CDR3 bases are TGTGCCAGCAGCTTGGAGACAGGGACGTCCGGGGCCAACGTCCTGACTTTC. The encoded protein is CASSLETGTSGANVLTF. The full variable domain, rest sourced from reference TRBV5-5 and TRBJ2-6, is DAGVTQSPTHLIKTRGQQVTLRCSPISGHKSVSWYQQVLGQGPQFIFQYYEKEERGRGNFPDRFSARQFPNYSSELNVNALLLGDSALYLCASSLETGTSGANVLTFGAGSRLTVL.

This clone was seen more than once but under ten times. The CDR3 DNA reads TGTGCCACCAGCAGAGATTCAGGGGGTCTACCCTTGAAGCAGTACTTC. This codes for CATSRDSGGLPLKQYF. The V gene is TRBV15, the J gene TRBJ2-7, with 7 bases identical to TRBD1. The V gene's germline CDR1 is LNHNV and CDR2 YYDKDF (reference sequence). This CDR3 has 16 amino acids. V shed 0 bases and J 8 bases; nucleotides not matched to a gene: 13. Based on the CDR3 plus reference TRBV15 and TRBJ2-7, the full variable domain is DAMVIQNPRYQVTQFGKPVTLSCSQTLNHNVMYWYQQKSSQAPKLLFHYYDKDFNNEADTPDNFQSRRPNTSFCFLDIRSPGLGDTAMYLCATSRDSGGLPLKQYFGPGTRLTVT.

This chain uses TRBV28 with TRBJ1-1; 7 bases align to TRBD1. This CDR3 contains 15 residues. V shed 0 bases and J 6 bases; nucleotides not matched to a gene: 7. Germline loops: CDR1 MDHEN, CDR2 SYDVKM. The CDR3 coding sequence is TGTGCCAGCAGTTTATGGCCGTCCGGGACAGCTGAAGCTTTCTTT. This encodes CASSLWPSGTAEAFF.

The chain links TRBV28 to TRBJ2-7, with 8 positions matching TRBD2. The germline CDR1 and CDR2 sequences are MDHEN and SYDVKM. There are 15 residues in the CDR3. V shed 2 bases, J shed 7 bases, and the junction held 10 bases outside the gene matches. CDR3 sequence (DNA): TGTGCCAGCAGTTTAATTAGTGGCGGGGGGCAGGAGCAGTACTTC. It specifies CASSLISGGGQEQYF.

CDR3 residues: CASSQSSGGNYEQYF. The CDR3 nucleotides read TGTGCCAGCAGTCAATCAAGCGGGGGGAATTACGAGCAGTACTTC. V is TRBV6-5 and J is TRBJ2-7, with 9 nucleotides matching TRBD2. Germline V CDR1 and CDR2: MNHEY, SVGAGI. Germline trimming cut 5 bases from V and 4 bases from J; bases unmatched to any gene: 9. CDR3 length equals 15 residues.

The rearrangement links TRBV28 to TRBJ1-5; a possible D gene is TRBD1 (5 bases). CDR3 length equals 15 residues. CDR1 and CDR2 from the germline V gene are MDHEN and SYDVKM. The ends were cut back, 4 bases at V and 7 bases at J, with 17 bases in the middle. CDR3 DNA sequence: TGTGCCAGCAGTTCTAGGACTGGGGGGATCCAGCCCCAGCATTTT. It yields the protein CASSSRTGGIQPQHF.

The rearrangement joins TRBV19 to TRBJ2-6, with 8 bases fitting TRBD2. There are 20 residues in the CDR3. V lost 4 bases, J lost 0 bases, and 14 bases stayed unmatched. Per germline, CDR1 LNHDA and CDR2 SQIVND (reference sequence). The CDR3: CASSSPKRAGGPSGANVLTF. DNA for the CDR3: TGTGCCAGTAGTAGCCCCAAAAGGGCGGGAGGACCCTCTGGGGCCAACGTCCTGACTTTC.

The chain is built from TRBV15 and TRBJ1-6; the match to TRBD1 covers 7 bases. V shed 0 bases and J 7 bases; nucleotides not matched to a gene: 9. The germline gives CDR1 LNHNV, CDR2 YYDKDF (reference sequence). The CDR3 extends over 17 amino acids. The DNA for the CDR3 is TGTGCCACCAGCAGAGAATTTCCGGGACAGACAAATTCACCCCTCCACTTT. Amino acid sequence: CATSREFPGQTNSPLHF.

A single count supports this clone. The rearrangement links TRBV12-5 to TRBJ2-1, with 8 positions matching TRBD1. Losses at the gene ends were 5 bases for V and 0 bases for J; bases not matched to a gene: 6. The germline CDR1 and CDR2 sequences are LGHNT and FRNRAP. This CDR3 has 16 amino acids. This chain's CDR3 is CASGPDRGPSYNEQFF. CDR3 sequence (DNA): TGTGCTAGTGGTCCTGACAGGGGACCCTCCTACAATGAGCAGTTCTTC.

This clone was observed a single time. This chain links TRBV11-3 with TRBJ2-5; D remains ambiguous. Between the trimmed V and J ends, which lost 4 bases and 4 bases, there was a span of 16 bases. Germline loops: CDR1 SGHNT, CDR2 YENEEA. The CDR3 has 15 amino acids. In nucleotides, the CDR3 is TGTGCCAGCAGCTACGAGCACCCGTCCATAGAGACCCAGTACTTC. Translation gives CASSYEHPSIETQYF.

The chain is built from TRBV4-1 and TRBJ1-4; unclear D gene. CDR1 is MGHRA, CDR2 YSYEKL, per germline. The CDR3 has 17 residues. Trimming took off 1 base at V and 3 bases at J, with 15 bases between the two ends. The chain's CDR3 is CASSQGVTTFSNEKLFF. The CDR3, as DNA: TGCGCCAGCAGCCAAGGAGTCACCACTTTCTCTAATGAAAAACTGTTTTTT.

This clone was counted between two and nine times. This chain uses TRBV18 with TRBJ1-5; no firm D call. The V gene's germline CDR1 is KGHSH and CDR2 LQKENI. V lost 3 bases, J lost 2 bases, and 8 bases lay in between. The CDR3 length is 14 residues. CDR3 residues: CASSPSSGNQPQHF. The CDR3 bases are TGTGCCAGCTCACCGTCCTCCGGCAATCAGCCCCAGCATTTT.

V is TRBV5-4 and J is TRBJ2-3; 7 bases fit TRBD2. V shed 5 bases, J shed 0 bases, and the junction held 3 bases outside the gene matches. CDR3 length equals 14 residues. Germline V gene sequence: CDR1 SGHNT, CDR2 YYREEE (reference sequence). Here the CDR3 DNA reads TGTGCCAGCAGTTGGGGAGGGAGCACAGATACGCAGTATTTT. This sequence encodes CASSWGGSTDTQYF.

V and J are TRBV19 and TRBJ2-7, with D possibly matching TRBD2 (7 bases). The germline gives CDR1 LNHDA, CDR2 SQIVND (reference sequence). Trimming left V 7 bases short and J 2 bases short, with 18 bases between. The CDR3 runs to 15 residues. The CDR3 DNA is TGTGCCAGTAATAGGGAGGGGGGATTCACCTACGAGCAGTACTTC. Protein product: CASNREGGFTYEQYF.

The chain carries TRBV18 and TRBJ2-7; D gene uncertain. The V gene's germline CDR1 is KGHSH and CDR2 LQKENI. The CDR3 has 12 amino acids. V was clipped by 3 bases and J by 3 bases, with 6 bases between them. The CDR3 protein is CASSPSLYEQYF. The CDR3, as DNA: TGTGCCAGCTCACCCTCCCTCTACGAGCAGTACTTC.

The gene calls are TRBV20-1 and TRBJ1-1, with a possible D match to TRBD1 (6 bases). The V gene lost 3 bases and the J gene lost 4 bases, with 15 bases spanning the gap. The CDR3 covers 14 residues. CDR1 is DFQATT, CDR2 SNEGSKA, per germline (reference sequence). The CDR3 nucleotides are TGCAGTGCTAGTGCTCGGGGGGGGCTCACTGAAGCTTTCTTT. This translates into CSASARGGLTEAFF.

Remarks on this clone: This sample also contains other DNA sequences that code for the same CDR3. The V gene is TRBV18, the J gene TRBJ1-1; D is uncertain. Trimming removed 6 bases from V and 1 base from J, with 12 bases in between. The CDR3 is 14 residues long. Looked up from germline, CDR1 is KGHSH and CDR2 is LQKENI. The CDR3 region is CASSPPGQNTEAFF. CDR3 DNA: TGTGCCAGCTCTCCGCCGGGTCAGAACACTGAAGCTTTCTTT.

This rearrangement joins TRBV19 to TRBJ1-2, with D unresolved. V dropped 8 bases and J dropped 5 bases, with 15 bases sitting between them. The length of the CDR3 is 13 residues. Per germline, CDR1 LNHDA and CDR2 SQIVND (reference sequence). The CDR3 bases are TGTGCCAGTCAGTTACTAAGTGGGTATGGCTACACCTTC. This encodes CASQLLSGYGYTF.

This sequence joins TRBV15 and TRBJ1-1; 9 bases are a match to TRBD1. The length of the CDR3 is 16 residues. V dropped 0 bases and J dropped 4; count of bases not matched to a gene: 6. Germline assignment: CDR1 LNHNV and CDR2 YYDKDF (reference sequence). The CDR3, as DNA: TGTGCCACCAGCAGAGATAACCCGACAGGGGGCACTGAAGCTTTCTTT. It encodes CATSRDNPTGGTEAFF.

The chain is built from TRBV5-4 and TRBJ2-7, with unresolved D. CDR1 and CDR2 (germline): SGHNT, YYREEE (reference sequence). V was clipped by 7 bases and J by 7 bases, with 18 bases between them. The length of the CDR3 is 13 residues. The DNA of the CDR3 is TGTGCCAGCTCCGAGACAAGTTTGGGTGAGCAGTACTTC. Amino acids: CASSETSLGEQYF.

This clone was counted a few times. The J gene is TRBJ1-6, the V gene TRBV4-2; a weak D match, TRBD1 (5 bases). Trimming stripped 0 bases from V and 7 bases from J, with 10 bases between. This CDR3 has 15 amino acids. The V gene's germline CDR1 is LGHNA and CDR2 YNFKEQ. The CDR3 region is CASSQDANRNSPLHF. The DNA of the CDR3 is TGTGCCAGCAGCCAAGATGCAAACAGGAATTCACCCCTCCACTTT.

The V call is TRBV28, the J call TRBJ1-5; D ambiguous. CDR1 is MDHEN, CDR2 SYDVKM, per germline. The CDR3 is 12 residues long. Deletions cut 5 bases from V and 5 bases from J, with 7 bases between. As DNA, the CDR3 is TGTGCCAGCAGTCTTTCCGATCAGCCCCAGCATTTT. Amino acids: CASSLSDQPQHF.

The chain couples TRBV13 to TRBJ1-3, with unresolved D. The CDR3 length is 14 residues. CDR1 and CDR2 from the germline V gene are PRHDT and FYEKMQ (reference sequence). The V end was cut by 8 bases, the J end by 4 bases, with 15 bases between. CDR3 sequence (DNA): TGTGCCAGCCCTGAGTTAACTAAAGGAAACACCATATATTTT. Protein product: CASPELTKGNTIYF.